A single sample is the source of the 23 T cell receptor beta chains below, sequenced in a study of T cells after yellow fever vaccination. MiXCR, applied by TCRdb to the 5' RACE reads, yields one record per CDR3 protein. The data hold about 58,000 distinct CDR3 sequences, with 7.1% observed a single time. Sequencing was performed on CD8+ T cells sorted from PBMCs, taken on the day of the first yellow fever vaccination. These TCRs come from a young man who received the YFV17D yellow fever vaccine.

V is TRBV6-5 and J is TRBJ2-1; 10 bases match TRBD2. V lost 2 bases and J lost 8; bases outside the gene matches: 12. Germline values: CDR1 MNHEY, CDR2 SVGAGI. The CDR3 length is 17 residues. The DNA for the CDR3 is TGTGCCAGCAGTTACCAGCGGGGGGGCCGTATCAGGGATGAGCAGTTCTTC. Translation: CASSYQRGGRIRDEQFF.

This clonotype was observed many times. DNA for the CDR3: TGTGCCATTGGGTTTCCAGATACGCAGTATTTT. Amino acid sequence: CAIGFPDTQYF. The chain couples TRBV12-3 or TRBV12-4 to TRBJ2-3; the D is unclear. The CDR3 sequence is 11 residues long. The ends were cut back, 10 bases at V and 4 bases at J, with 9 bases in the middle.

The J gene is TRBJ2-7, the V gene TRBV4-3; either TRBD1 or TRBD2 may fit D (6 bases each). The V gene's germline CDR1 is LGHNA and CDR2 YSLEER. The CDR3 length is 14 residues. The germline V and J ends were trimmed by 1 base and 7 bases, with 14 bases remaining between them. CDR3 loop: CASSQGRRGWEQYF. The CDR3 DNA reads TGCGCCAGCAGCCAAGGAAGGAGGGGGTGGGAGCAGTACTTC.

This clonotype was detected a few times. The rearrangement links TRBV5-1 to TRBJ2-3; D remains ambiguous. Germline CDR1 and CDR2: SGHRS and YFSETQ. V was shortened by 0 bases and J by 6 bases, with 11 bases between the two germline ends. The CDR3 is 14 amino acids. CDR3: CASSLGQAPDTQYF. In DNA, the CDR3 is TGCGCCAGCAGCTTGGGGCAGGCCCCGGATACGCAGTATTTT.

V and J are TRBV6-1 and TRBJ1-5; D perhaps matches TRBD1 (6 bases). V lost 4 bases and J 2 bases, leaving 15 bases between the germline ends. Germline CDR1 and CDR2: MNHNS and SASEGT. CDR3 length: 16 amino acids. The CDR3 sequence is CASSGQLGGRNQPQHF. For the CDR3, the DNA is TGTGCCAGCAGTGGACAGTTAGGGGGTCGCAATCAGCCCCAGCATTTT.

This clonotype has ten or more counts. The V and J genes are TRBV29-1 and TRBJ2-1, with 7 positions matching TRBD1. Germline V CDR1 and CDR2: SQVTM, ANQGSEA. The trim removed 0 bases at V and 2 bases at J, leaving 4 bases unmatched. The CDR3 is 15 residues long. The CDR3 nucleotides are TGCAGCGTTGAAGACTGGGACAGCACCTACAATGAGCAGTTCTTC. Translated: CSVEDWDSTYNEQFF.

This clonotype was observed many times. CDR3 DNA: TGTGCCAGCAGTTACTCGGGGAGAAATCAGCCCCAGCATTTT. This sequence encodes CASSYSGRNQPQHF. V and J are TRBV6-5 and TRBJ1-5; D remains ambiguous. Trimming took off 0 bases at V and 4 bases at J, with 7 bases between the two ends. This CDR3 has 14 amino acids. The V gene's germline CDR1 is MNHEY and CDR2 SVGAGI.

The chain links TRBV4-3 to TRBJ1-5; D uncertain. V was pared by 2 bases and J by 9 bases, with 11 bases between. The CDR3 extends over 13 amino acids. Germline V lookup: CDR1 LGHNA, CDR2 YSLEER. The CDR3 bases are TGCGCCAGCAGCCAAACCCTGAGCCGGCCCCAGCATTTT. This codes for CASSQTLSRPQHF.

Many counts were recorded for this clonotype. The rearrangement joins TRBV28 to TRBJ2-1; 7 bases are shared with TRBD1. Germline loops: CDR1 MDHEN, CDR2 SYDVKM. Trimming took 2 bases from V and 2 from J; bases not matched to a gene: 3. CDR3 length: 15 amino acids. The CDR3 protein is CASSLGTATYNEQFF. The CDR3 region has the DNA TGTGCCAGCAGTTTAGGGACAGCCACCTACAATGAGCAGTTCTTC.

By proportion, this clonotype is hyperexpanded. CDR3 nucleotides: TGTGCCAGCAGCTTGGAAGGGTACGGGACGCCGGCTGAAGCTTTCTTT. Protein: CASSLEGYGTPAEAFF. This chain joins TRBV5-6 and TRBJ1-1, with D tentatively TRBD1 (5 bases). Germline V gives CDR1 SGHDT, CDR2 YYEEEE. V was clipped by 0 bases and J by 6 bases, with 18 bases between them. This CDR3 comprises 16 residues. Looking up the rest from reference TRBV5-6 and TRBJ1-1 gives the full variable domain: DAGVTQSPTHLIKTRGQQVTLRCSPKSGHDTVSWYQQALGQGPQFIFQYYEEEERQRGNFPDRFSGHQFPNYSSELNVNALLLGDSALYLCASSLEGYGTPAEAFFGQGTRLTVV.

This clonotype was counted only a few times. At one boundary the junction diverges from the germline segment, which might be a read error. The rearrangement uses TRBV7-2 and TRBJ1-5; tentative D call: TRBD1 (5 bases). This CDR3 has 13 amino acids. Germline loops: CDR1 SGHTA, CDR2 FQGNSA. The CDR3 DNA is TGTGCCAGCAGCTTAGAGGGGTGGGGTGTTTTGGATTTT. It yields the protein CASSLEGWGVLDF.

The table lists this clonotype with a few counts. The V call is TRBV7-2, the J call TRBJ2-5; 12 bases are shared with TRBD2. The germline CDR1 and CDR2 sequences are SGHTA and FQGNSA. The length of the CDR3 is 13 residues. Unmatched junction bases numbered 8, after V lost 6 bases and J lost 12 bases. CDR3 DNA: TGTGCCAGCAGTCTAGGACTAGCGGGGCAAAAGTACTTC. It yields the protein CASSLGLAGQKYF.

This clonotype appeared many times. J is TRBJ2-3 and V is TRBV7-3; 14 positions match TRBD2. The length of the CDR3 is 15 residues. V was clipped by 6 bases and J by 3 bases; unmatched bases: 2. The germline gives CDR1 SGHTA, CDR2 FQGTGA. CDR3 residues: CASRRTSGGTDTQYF. In nucleotides, the CDR3 is TGTGCCAGCAGACGGACTAGCGGGGGGACAGATACGCAGTATTTT.

The V and J genes are TRBV7-8 and TRBJ1-5; D is undetermined. CDR1 and CDR2 from the germline V gene are SGHVS and FQNEAQ. There are 14 residues in the CDR3. Between the trimmed V and J ends, which lost 6 bases and 2 bases, there was a span of 11 bases. CDR3 DNA: TGTGCCAGCAGTTTGGGAGGCGGCAATCAGCCCCAGCATTTT. It translates to CASSLGGGNQPQHF.

There are a few counts of this clonotype. The chain has TRBV5-1 and TRBJ2-7; a possible D gene is TRBD2 (5 bases). Germline V gene data show CDR1 as SGHRS and CDR2 as YFSETQ. The CDR3 totals 15 residues. Trimming took 0 bases from V and 0 from J, leaving 10 bases between them. The CDR3, as DNA: TGCGCCAGCAGCTTGGGAGGGTTGAGCTCCTACGAGCAGTACTTC. This sequence encodes CASSLGGLSSYEQYF.

Only a few counts were recorded for this clonotype. The rearrangement uses TRBV29-1 and TRBJ2-1; 7 nucleotides line up with TRBD2. The CDR3 covers 12 residues. Germline V gene sequence: CDR1 SQVTM, CDR2 ANQGSEA. V lost 8 bases to trimming and J lost 7 bases; unmatched junction nucleotides: 8. CDR3: CSWGGSYNEQFF. The CDR3 nucleotides read TGCAGCTGGGGGGGTTCGTATAATGAGCAGTTCTTC.

The chain combines TRBV7-2 with TRBJ1-2; no clear D gene. The CDR3 covers 11 residues. The germline V gene encodes CDR1 SGHTA and CDR2 FQGNSA. Trimming took 5 bases from V and 8 from J, leaving 9 bases between them. The CDR3 spells CASSPAWGYTF. CDR3 DNA sequence: TGTGCCAGCAGCCCTGCTTGGGGCTACACCTTC.

This clonotype was seen a few times. The chain links TRBV14 to TRBJ2-5, with a possible D match to TRBD2 (5 bases). The germline V and J ends were trimmed by 1 base and 0 bases, with 18 bases remaining between them. The CDR3 has 18 amino acids. Germline V gene data show CDR1 as SGHDN and CDR2 as FVKESK. Here the CDR3 DNA reads TGTGCCAGCAGCCAAGGGAGAACGGGGTACCTCTACCAAGAGACCCAGTACTTC. This gives the protein CASSQGRTGYLYQETQYF. Variable domain in full (rest from reference TRBV14 and TRBJ2-5): EAGVTQFPSHSVIEKGQTVTLRCDPISGHDNLYWYRRVMGKEIKFLLHFVKESKQDESGMPNNRFLAERTGGTYSTLKVQPAELEDSGVYFCASSQGRTGYLYQETQYFGPGTRLLVL.

This clonotype showed up just a few times. CDR3 DNA: TGTGCCAGCAGCACAACAGGGGCGGCAGATACGCAGTATTTT. Its protein is CASSTTGAADTQYF. The chain carries TRBV7-9 and TRBJ2-3, with TRBD1 matching over 7 bases. Germline V gives CDR1 SEHNR, CDR2 FQNEAQ (reference sequence). The V gene end was trimmed by 5 bases and the J gene end by 4 bases; junction bases not matched to a gene: 6. The CDR3 loop spans 14 amino acids.

This clonotype has only a few counts. This chain links TRBV9 with TRBJ2-5, with D perhaps matching TRBD2 (6 bases). The V and J ends lost 3 bases and 2 bases respectively, with 14 bases between them. Germline V gene data show CDR1 as SGDLS and CDR2 as YYNGEE. This CDR3 comprises 15 residues. CDR3 in DNA: TGTGCCAGCAGCGAGGAAGACCGGGGGCAAGAGACCCAGTACTTC. Its translation: CASSEEDRGQETQYF.

The CDR3 bases are TGTGCCAGCAGTTTCCCGGAGAACACTGAAGCTTTCTTT. Translated: CASSFPENTEAFF. This chain uses TRBV6-2 or TRBV6-3 with TRBJ1-1; D gene ambiguous. V was shortened by 4 bases and J by 1 base, with 7 bases between the two germline ends. This CDR3 is 13 amino acids long. Germline assignment: CDR1 MNHEY and CDR2 SVGEGT.

In its sample, this clonotype was seen many times. The gene calls are TRBV27 and TRBJ2-2; D remains unclear. The CDR3 totals 12 residues. Germline V lookup: CDR1 MNHEY, CDR2 SMNVEV (reference sequence). The V and J ends lost 3 bases and 4 bases respectively, with 3 bases between them. Here the CDR3 reads CASSFSTGELFF. The CDR3 bases are TGTGCCAGCAGTTTCTCCACCGGGGAGCTGTTTTTT.

This clonotype was observed a handful of times. The CDR3 sequence: CASSRDRPLVDEQFF. DNA for the CDR3: TGTGCCAGCAGTCGGGACAGACCCTTGGTCGATGAGCAGTTCTTC. The chain employs TRBV12-3 or TRBV12-4 and TRBJ2-1, with 7 bases aligning to TRBD1. The CDR3 covers 15 residues. The junction had 12 bases not matched to a gene; V was cut back by 5 bases and J by 8 bases.